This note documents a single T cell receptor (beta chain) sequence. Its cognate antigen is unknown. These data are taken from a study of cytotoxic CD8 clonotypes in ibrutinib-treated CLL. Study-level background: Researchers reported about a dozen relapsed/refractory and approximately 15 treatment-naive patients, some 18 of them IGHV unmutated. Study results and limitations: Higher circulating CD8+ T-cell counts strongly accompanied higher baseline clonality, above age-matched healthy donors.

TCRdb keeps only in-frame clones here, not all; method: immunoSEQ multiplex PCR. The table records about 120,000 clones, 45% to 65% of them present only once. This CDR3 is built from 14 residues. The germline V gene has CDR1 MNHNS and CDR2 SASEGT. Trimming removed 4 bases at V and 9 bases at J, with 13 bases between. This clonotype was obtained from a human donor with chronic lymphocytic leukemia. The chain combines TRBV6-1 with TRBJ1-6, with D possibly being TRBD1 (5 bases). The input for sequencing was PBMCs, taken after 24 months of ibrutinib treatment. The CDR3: CASSVRDLGSPLHF. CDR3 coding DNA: TGTGCCAGCAGTGTCCGGGACTTGGGTTCACCCCTCCACTTT.